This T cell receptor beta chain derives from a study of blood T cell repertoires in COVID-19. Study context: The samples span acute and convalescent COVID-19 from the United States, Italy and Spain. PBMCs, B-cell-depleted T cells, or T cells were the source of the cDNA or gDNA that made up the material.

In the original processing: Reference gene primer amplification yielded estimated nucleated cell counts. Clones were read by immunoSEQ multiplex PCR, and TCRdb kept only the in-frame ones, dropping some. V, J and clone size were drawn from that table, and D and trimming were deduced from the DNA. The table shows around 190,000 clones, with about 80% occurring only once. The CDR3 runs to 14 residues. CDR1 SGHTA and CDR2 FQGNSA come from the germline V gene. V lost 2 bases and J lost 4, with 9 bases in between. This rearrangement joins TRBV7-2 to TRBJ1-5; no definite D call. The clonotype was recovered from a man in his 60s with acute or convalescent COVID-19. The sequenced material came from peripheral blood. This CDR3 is CASSLTEQNQPQHF. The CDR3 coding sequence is TGTGCCAGCAGCTTAACCGAACAGAATCAGCCCCAGCATTTT.